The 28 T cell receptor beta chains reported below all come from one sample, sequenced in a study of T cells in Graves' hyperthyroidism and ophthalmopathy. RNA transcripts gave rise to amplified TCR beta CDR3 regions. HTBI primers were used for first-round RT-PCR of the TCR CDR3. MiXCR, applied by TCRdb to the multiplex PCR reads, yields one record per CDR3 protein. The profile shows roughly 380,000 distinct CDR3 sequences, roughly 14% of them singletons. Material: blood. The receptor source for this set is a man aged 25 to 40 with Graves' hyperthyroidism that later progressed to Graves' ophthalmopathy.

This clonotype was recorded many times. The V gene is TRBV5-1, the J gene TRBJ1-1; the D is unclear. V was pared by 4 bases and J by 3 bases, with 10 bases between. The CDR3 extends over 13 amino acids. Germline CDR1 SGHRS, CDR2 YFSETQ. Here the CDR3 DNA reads TGCGCCAGCAGCCGGTTCGGGGACACTGAAGCTTTCTTT. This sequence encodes CASSRFGDTEAFF.

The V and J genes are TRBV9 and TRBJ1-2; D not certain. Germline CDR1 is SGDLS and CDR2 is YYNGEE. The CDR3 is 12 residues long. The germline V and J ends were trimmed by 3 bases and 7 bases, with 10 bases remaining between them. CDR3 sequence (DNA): TGTGCCAGCAGCGCCACTGGTCCTGGCTACACCTTC. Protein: CASSATGPGYTF.

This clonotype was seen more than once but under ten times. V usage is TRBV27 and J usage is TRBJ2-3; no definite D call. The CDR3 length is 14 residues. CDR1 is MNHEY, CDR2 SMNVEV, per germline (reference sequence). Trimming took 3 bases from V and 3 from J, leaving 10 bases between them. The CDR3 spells CASSLGFRTDTQYF. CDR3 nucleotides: TGTGCCAGCAGTTTGGGCTTCAGGACAGATACGCAGTATTTT.

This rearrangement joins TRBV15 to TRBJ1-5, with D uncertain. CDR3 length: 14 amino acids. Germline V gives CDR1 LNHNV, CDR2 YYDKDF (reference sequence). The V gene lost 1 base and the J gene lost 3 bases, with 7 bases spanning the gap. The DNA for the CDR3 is TGTGCCACCAGCAGAGGGACGGACAATCAGCCCCAGCATTTT. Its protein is CATSRGTDNQPQHF.

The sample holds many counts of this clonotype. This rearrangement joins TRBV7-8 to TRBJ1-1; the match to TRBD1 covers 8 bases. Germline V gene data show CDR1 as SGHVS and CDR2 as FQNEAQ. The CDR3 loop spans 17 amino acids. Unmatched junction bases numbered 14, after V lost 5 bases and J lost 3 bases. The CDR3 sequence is CASSRLSRDRKDTEAFF. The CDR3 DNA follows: TGTGCCAGCAGCCGGCTGTCTCGGGACAGGAAGGACACTGAAGCTTTCTTT. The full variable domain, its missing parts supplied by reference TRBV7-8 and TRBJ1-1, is GAGVSQSPRYKVAKRGQDVALRCDPISGHVSLFWYQQALGQGPEFLTYFQNEAQLDKSGLPSDRFFAERPEGSVSTLKIQRTQQEDSAVYLCASSRLSRDRKDTEAFFGQGTRLTVV.

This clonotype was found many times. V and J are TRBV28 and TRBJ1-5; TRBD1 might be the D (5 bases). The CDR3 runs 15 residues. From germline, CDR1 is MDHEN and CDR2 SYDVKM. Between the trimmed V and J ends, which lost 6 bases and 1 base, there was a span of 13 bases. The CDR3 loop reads CASRYIGGSNQPQHF. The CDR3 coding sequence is TGTGCCAGCAGGTACATCGGGGGGAGCAATCAGCCCCAGCATTTT.

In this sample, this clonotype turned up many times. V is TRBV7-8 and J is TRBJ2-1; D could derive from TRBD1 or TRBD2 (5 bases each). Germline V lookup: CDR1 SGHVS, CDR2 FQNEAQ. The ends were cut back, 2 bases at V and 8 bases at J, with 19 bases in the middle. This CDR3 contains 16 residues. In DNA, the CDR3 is TGTGCCAGCAGCTTATTCGGGACCGGGATTTTCGATGAGCAGTTCTTC. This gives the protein CASSLFGTGIFDEQFF.

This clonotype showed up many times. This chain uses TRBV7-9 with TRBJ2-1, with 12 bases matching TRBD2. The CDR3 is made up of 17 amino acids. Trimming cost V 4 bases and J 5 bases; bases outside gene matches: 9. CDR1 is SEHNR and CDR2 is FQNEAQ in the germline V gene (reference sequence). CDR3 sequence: CASSSSLLAGGNNEQFF. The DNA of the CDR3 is TGTGCCAGCAGCTCTTCACTACTAGCGGGGGGAAACAATGAGCAGTTCTTC.

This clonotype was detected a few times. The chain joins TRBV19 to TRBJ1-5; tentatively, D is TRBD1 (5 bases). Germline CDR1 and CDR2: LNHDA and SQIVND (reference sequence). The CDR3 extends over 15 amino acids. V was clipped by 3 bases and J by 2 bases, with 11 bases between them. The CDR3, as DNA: TGTGCCAGTAGTATGAGAAGGGGTGGCAATCAGCCCCAGCATTTT. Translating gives CASSMRRGGNQPQHF. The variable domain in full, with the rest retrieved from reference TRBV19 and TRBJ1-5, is DGGITQSPKYLFRKEGQNVTLSCEQNLNHDAMYWYRQDPGQGLRLIYYSQIVNDFQKGDIAEGYSVSREKKESFPLTVTSAQKNPTAFYLCASSMRRGGNQPQHFGDGTRLSIL.

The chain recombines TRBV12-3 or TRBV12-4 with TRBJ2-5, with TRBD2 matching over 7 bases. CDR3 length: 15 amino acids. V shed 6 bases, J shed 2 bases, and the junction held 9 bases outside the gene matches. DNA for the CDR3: TGTGCCAGCAGCAACCGACCGGGACTACAAGAGACCCAGTACTTC. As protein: CASSNRPGLQETQYF.

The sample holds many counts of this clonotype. CDR3 in amino acids: CASSHGGRNYGYTF. Here the CDR3 DNA reads TGTGCCAGCAGCCACGGGGGCAGAAACTATGGCTACACCTTC. The rearrangement uses TRBV14 and TRBJ1-2; D possibly corresponds to TRBD1 (6 bases). CDR3 length: 14 amino acids. Trimming removed 3 bases at V and 2 bases at J, with 10 bases between. Per germline, CDR1 SGHDN and CDR2 FVKESK.

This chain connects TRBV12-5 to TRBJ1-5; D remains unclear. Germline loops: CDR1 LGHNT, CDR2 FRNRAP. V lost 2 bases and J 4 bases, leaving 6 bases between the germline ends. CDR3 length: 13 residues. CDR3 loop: CASGLTLNQPQHF. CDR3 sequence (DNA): TGTGCTAGTGGTTTGACATTAAATCAGCCCCAGCATTTT.

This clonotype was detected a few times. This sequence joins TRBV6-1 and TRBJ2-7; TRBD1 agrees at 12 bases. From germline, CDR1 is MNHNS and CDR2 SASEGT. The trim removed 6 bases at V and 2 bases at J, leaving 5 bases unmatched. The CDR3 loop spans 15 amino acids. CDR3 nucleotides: TGTGCCAGCAGCCCGGGACAGGGGGCAACCTACGAGCAGTACTTC. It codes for CASSPGQGATYEQYF.

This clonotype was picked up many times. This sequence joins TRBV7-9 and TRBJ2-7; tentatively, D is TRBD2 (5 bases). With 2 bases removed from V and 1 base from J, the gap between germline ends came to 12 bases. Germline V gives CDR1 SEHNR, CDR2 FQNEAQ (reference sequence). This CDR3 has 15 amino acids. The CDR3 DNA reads TGTGCCAGCAGCTTATCTCCGGGGAATTCCTACGAGCAGTACTTC. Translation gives CASSLSPGNSYEQYF.

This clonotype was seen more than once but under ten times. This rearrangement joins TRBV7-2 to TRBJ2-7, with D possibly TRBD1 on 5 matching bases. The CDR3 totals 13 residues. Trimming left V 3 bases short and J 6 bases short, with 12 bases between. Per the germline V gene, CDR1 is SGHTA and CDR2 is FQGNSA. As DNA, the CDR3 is TGTGCCAGCAGCTTGGACACGAGAGGCGAGCAGTACTTC. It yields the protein CASSLDTRGEQYF.

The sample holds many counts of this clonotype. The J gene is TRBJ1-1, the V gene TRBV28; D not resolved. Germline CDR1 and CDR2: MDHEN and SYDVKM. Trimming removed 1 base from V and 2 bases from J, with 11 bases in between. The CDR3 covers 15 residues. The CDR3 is CASSLLFQRNTEAFF. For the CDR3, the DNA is TGTGCCAGCAGTTTATTGTTCCAGAGAAACACTGAAGCTTTCTTT. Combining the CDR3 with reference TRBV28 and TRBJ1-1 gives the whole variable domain DVKVTQSSRYLVKRTGEKVFLECVQDMDHENMFWYRQDPGLGLRLIYFSYDVKMKEKGDIPEGYSVSREKKERFSLILESASTNQTSMYLCASSLLFQRNTEAFFGQGTRLTVV.

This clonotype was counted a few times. Written as DNA, the CDR3 is TGCGCCAGCAGCCAAGAGGTTCATAGCGGGGGCTACACCGGGGAGCTGTTTTTT. This translates into CASSQEVHSGGYTGELFF. This chain connects TRBV4-1 to TRBJ2-2; 9 bases fit TRBD2. The CDR3 extends over 18 amino acids. After removal of 0 bases from V and 3 bases from J, the junction contained 8 bases not matched to a gene. CDR1 MGHRA and CDR2 YSYEKL come from the germline V gene.

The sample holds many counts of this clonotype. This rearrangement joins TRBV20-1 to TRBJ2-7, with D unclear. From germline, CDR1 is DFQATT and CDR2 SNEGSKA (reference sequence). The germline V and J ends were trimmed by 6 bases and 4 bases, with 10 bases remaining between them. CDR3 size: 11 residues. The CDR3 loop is CSALEVYEQYF. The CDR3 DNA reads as TGCAGTGCCTTAGAGGTATACGAGCAGTACTTC.

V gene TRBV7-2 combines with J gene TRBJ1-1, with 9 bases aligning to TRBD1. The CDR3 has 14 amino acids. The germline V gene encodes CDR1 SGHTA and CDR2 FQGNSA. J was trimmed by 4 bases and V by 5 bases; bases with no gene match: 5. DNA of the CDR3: TGTGCCAGCAGCAGGGGACAGGGATTCACTGAAGCTTTCTTT. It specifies CASSRGQGFTEAFF.

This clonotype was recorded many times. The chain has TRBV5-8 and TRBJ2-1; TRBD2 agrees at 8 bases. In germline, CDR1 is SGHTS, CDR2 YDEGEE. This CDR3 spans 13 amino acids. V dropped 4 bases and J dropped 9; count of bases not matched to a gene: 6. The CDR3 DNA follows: TGTGCCAGCAGCGCGGGGGGAGGGGGTGAGCAGTTCTTC. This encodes CASSAGGGGEQFF.

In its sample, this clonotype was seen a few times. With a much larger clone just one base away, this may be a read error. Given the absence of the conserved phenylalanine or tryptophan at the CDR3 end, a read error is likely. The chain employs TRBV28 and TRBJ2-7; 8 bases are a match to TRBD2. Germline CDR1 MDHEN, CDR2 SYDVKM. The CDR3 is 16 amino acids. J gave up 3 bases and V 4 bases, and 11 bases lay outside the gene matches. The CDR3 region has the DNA TGTGCCAGCAGTTCCCCCTCGGGGGGGGCATACTACGAGCAGTACTCC. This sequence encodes CASSSPSGGAYYEQYS.

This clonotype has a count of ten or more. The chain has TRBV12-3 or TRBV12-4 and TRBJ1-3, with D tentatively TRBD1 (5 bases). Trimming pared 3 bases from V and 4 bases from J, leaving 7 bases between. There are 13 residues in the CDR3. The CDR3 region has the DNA TGTGCCAGCAGTTTCAGGGTCGGAAACACCATATATTTT. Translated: CASSFRVGNTIYF.

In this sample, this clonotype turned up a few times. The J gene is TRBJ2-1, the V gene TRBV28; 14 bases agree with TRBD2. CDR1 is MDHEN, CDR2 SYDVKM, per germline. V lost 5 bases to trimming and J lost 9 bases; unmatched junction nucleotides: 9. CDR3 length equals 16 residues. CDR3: CASSTLTSGGAREQFF. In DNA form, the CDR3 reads TGTGCCAGCAGTACACTGACTAGCGGGGGGGCCCGTGAGCAGTTCTTC.

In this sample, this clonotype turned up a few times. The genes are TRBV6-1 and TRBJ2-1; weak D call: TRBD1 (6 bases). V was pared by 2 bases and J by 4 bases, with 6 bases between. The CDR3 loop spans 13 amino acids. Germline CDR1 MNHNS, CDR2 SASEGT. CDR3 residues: CASSETGYNEQFF. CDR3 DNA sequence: TGTGCCAGCAGTGAAACAGGGTACAATGAGCAGTTCTTC.

In nucleotides, the CDR3 is TGCGCCAGCAGCCTAGGGACAGTGAACACCATATATTTT. Encoded protein: CASSLGTVNTIYF. The V and J genes are TRBV5-1 and TRBJ1-3, with 7 bases fitting TRBD1. The CDR3 loop spans 13 amino acids. V shed 4 bases and J 7 bases; nucleotides not matched to a gene: 5. Germline CDR1 is SGHRS and CDR2 is YFSETQ. The whole variable domain, remainder taken from reference TRBV5-1 and TRBJ1-3, is KAGVTQTPRYLIKTRGQQVTLSCSPISGHRSVSWYQQTPGQGLQFLFEYFSETQRNKGNFPGRFSGRQFSNSRSEMNVSTLELGDSALYLCASSLGTVNTIYFGEGSWLTVV.

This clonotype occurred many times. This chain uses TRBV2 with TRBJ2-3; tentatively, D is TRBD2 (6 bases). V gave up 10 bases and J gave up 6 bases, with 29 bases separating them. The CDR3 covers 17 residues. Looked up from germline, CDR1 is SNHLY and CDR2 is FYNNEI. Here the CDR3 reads CATTEGRGLRDVDTQYF. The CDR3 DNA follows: TGTGCCACCACTGAAGGAAGGGGACTCCGTGATGTGGATACGCAGTATTTT. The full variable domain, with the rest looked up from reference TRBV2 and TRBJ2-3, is EPEVTQTPSHQVTQMGQEVILRCVPISNHLYFYWYRQILGQKVEFLVSFYNNEISEKSEIFDDQFSVERPDGSNFTLKIRSTKLEDSAMYFCATTEGRGLRDVDTQYFGPGTRLTVL.

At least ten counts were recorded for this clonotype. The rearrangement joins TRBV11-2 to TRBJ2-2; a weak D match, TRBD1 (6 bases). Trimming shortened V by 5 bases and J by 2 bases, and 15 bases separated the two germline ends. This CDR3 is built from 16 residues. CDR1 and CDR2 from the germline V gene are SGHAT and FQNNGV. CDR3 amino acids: CASSPKTGVNTGELFF. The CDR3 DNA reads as TGTGCCAGCAGCCCAAAGACAGGTGTTAACACCGGGGAGCTGTTTTTT.

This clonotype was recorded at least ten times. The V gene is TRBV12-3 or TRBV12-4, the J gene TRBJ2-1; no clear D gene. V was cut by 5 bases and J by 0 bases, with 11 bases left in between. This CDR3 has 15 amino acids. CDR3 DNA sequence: TGTGCCAGCAGTCAAGGACCTAGCTCCTACAATGAGCAGTTCTTC. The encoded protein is CASSQGPSSYNEQFF.